This entry lists 6 T cell receptor beta chains sequenced from one sample in a study of blood T cell repertoires in COVID-19. Sequencing was performed with immunoSEQ multiplex PCR; in TCRdb, only in-frame clones are kept and a portion is missing. The repertoire holds about 160,000 clones, roughly 90% seen once, with approximately 7% in the top ten. Sequenced: PBMCs or T cells enriched from blood (not recorded which). The receptor set was obtained from a woman between 45 and 65 years old who had recovered from COVID-19.

The chain has TRBV11-3 and TRBJ1-2, with D possibly being TRBD1 (6 bases). CDR3 length: 15 residues. Looked up from germline, CDR1 is SGHNT and CDR2 is YENEEA. V lost 5 bases, J lost 5 bases, and 18 bases lay in between. The CDR3 DNA reads TGTGCCAGCAGCGTAGGAAGGACAGTGATATATGGCTACACCTTC. Residues: CASSVGRTVIYGYTF.

V usage is TRBV7-9 and J usage is TRBJ2-7; 10 nucleotides line up with TRBD1. This CDR3 has 15 residues. Germline assignment: CDR1 SEHNR and CDR2 FQNEAQ (reference sequence). V trimming: 6 bases; J trimming: 4 bases; junction bases outside the gene matches: 9. The CDR3 loop reads CASRDRDRGFYEQYF. Written as DNA, the CDR3 is TGTGCCAGCAGGGACCGGGACAGGGGTTTTTACGAGCAGTACTTC.

The chain employs TRBV6-2 or TRBV6-3 and TRBJ2-1, with unresolved D. The germline gives CDR1 MNHEY, CDR2 SVGEGT. The germline V and J ends were trimmed by 7 bases and 7 bases, with 14 bases remaining between them. CDR3 length: 13 residues. In DNA, the CDR3 is TGTGCCAGCACCCCCCTTAACCGGAATGAGCAGTTCTTC. Translation gives CASTPLNRNEQFF.

This rearrangement joins TRBV27 to TRBJ2-1, with D perhaps matching TRBD2 (6 bases). Germline CDR1 is MNHEY and CDR2 is SMNVEV (reference sequence). The CDR3 covers 15 residues. The V and J ends lost 8 bases and 4 bases respectively, with 18 bases between them. The CDR3 bases are TGTGCCAGCGTCCCCAAGGCGGGGATTTACAATGAGCAGTTCTTC. Amino acids: CASVPKAGIYNEQFF.

This sequence joins TRBV4-3 and TRBJ1-2; unclear D gene. Trimming left V 4 bases short and J 3 bases short, with 15 bases between. The CDR3 is 15 residues long. CDR1 and CDR2 (germline): LGHNA, YSLEER. Here the CDR3 DNA reads TGCGCCAGCAGCCCGGAGGCGTCCTCCCACTATGGCTACACCTTC. The encoded protein is CASSPEASSHYGYTF.

The genes are TRBV3-1 (or the pseudogene TRBV3-2) and TRBJ2-3; the D gene is possibly TRBD1 (5 bases). The CDR3 spans 15 residues. CDR1 and CDR2 (germline): LGHDT, YNNKEL (reference sequence). V shed 7 bases and J shed 0 bases, with 14 bases lying between them. CDR3 sequence reads: CASKGIRASTDTQYF. The CDR3 bases are TGTGCCAGCAAAGGGATCAGGGCAAGCACAGATACGCAGTATTTT.